A single sample gave rise to the 20 T cell receptor beta chains below, sequenced in a study of T-cell memory formation after mild COVID-19. Each CDR3 protein gets one entry after TCRdb re-called the 5' RACE reads with MiXCR. There are around 340,000 distinct CDR3 sequences in the sample; around 21% occur only once, and around 13% lies in the top ten. Sequences were obtained from PBMCs or a T cell subset sorted from them (not recorded which). The receptors derive from an adult woman who had mild COVID-19 (a few samples of this study predate the infection). Cell type and time point are not known.

This clonotype occurred a few times. The chain links TRBV2 to TRBJ2-7, with D unresolved. The V end was cut by 3 bases, the J end by 7 bases, with 7 bases between. In germline, CDR1 is SNHLY, CDR2 FYNNEI. This CDR3 spans 11 amino acids. The CDR3 nucleotides are TGTGCCAGCAGTGACAGACCAGAGCAGTACTTC. This encodes CASSDRPEQYF.

The sample holds many counts of this clonotype. The V call is TRBV2, the J call TRBJ2-3; D ambiguous. CDR3 length equals 12 residues. Per germline, CDR1 SNHLY and CDR2 FYNNEI. Trimming shortened V by 6 bases and J by 3 bases, and 7 bases separated the two germline ends. DNA of the CDR3: TGTGCCAGCAGGTCGCTTACAGATACGCAGTATTTT. It encodes CASRSLTDTQYF.

The rearrangement links TRBV9 to TRBJ2-3; D unclear. The V and J ends lost 4 bases and 4 bases respectively, with 13 bases between them. Germline CDR1 reads SGDLS; CDR2 reads YYNGEE. The CDR3 has 14 amino acids. In nucleotides, the CDR3 is TGTGCCAGCAGCCCCCGGCGGCGCCCAGATACGCAGTATTTT. Its protein product is CASSPRRRPDTQYF.

This clonotype was picked up many times. This chain joins TRBV5-4 and TRBJ2-5; no clear D. The CDR3 loop spans 11 amino acids. Germline V gene lookup returns CDR1 SGHNT and CDR2 YYREEE (reference sequence). Trimming left V 4 bases short and J 0 bases short, with 1 base between. The DNA of the CDR3 is TGTGCCAGCAGCAACCAAGAGACCCAGTACTTC. Encoded protein: CASSNQETQYF.

In its sample, this clonotype was seen a few times. The chain uses TRBV29-1 and TRBJ2-7; tentative D call: TRBD1 (5 bases). V lost 0 bases and J lost 6, with 24 bases in between. The CDR3 sequence is 17 residues long. The germline V gene has CDR1 SQVTM and CDR2 ANQGSEA. The CDR3 here is CSVEEFRFGREGSEQYF. CDR3 sequence (DNA): TGCAGCGTTGAAGAGTTTCGGTTCGGCAGGGAAGGGTCCGAGCAGTACTTC.

The V gene is TRBV9, the J gene TRBJ2-5; 15 bases are a match to TRBD2. Germline values: CDR1 SGDLS, CDR2 YYNGEE. The CDR3 contains 13 residues. V gave up 10 bases and J gave up 4 bases; unmatched junction bases: 2. The chain's CDR3 is CAVGLAGGETQYF. The CDR3 nucleotides read TGTGCCGTGGGACTAGCGGGAGGAGAGACCCAGTACTTC.

The chain uses TRBV2 and TRBJ2-3, with D unclear. With 7 bases removed from V and 2 bases from J, the gap between germline ends came to 19 bases. The CDR3 spans 16 residues. Germline CDR1 and CDR2: SNHLY and FYNNEI. CDR3 sequence: CASNVDYLYVTDTQYF. The CDR3 DNA sequence: TGTGCCAGCAATGTCGATTACCTCTATGTCACAGATACGCAGTATTTT.

The rearrangement joins TRBV5-6 to TRBJ1-2; perhaps TRBD1 as D (5 bases). Germline CDR1 and CDR2: SGHDT and YYEEEE. V lost 0 bases and J lost 5, with 11 bases in between. CDR3 length: 14 amino acids. As DNA, the CDR3 is TGTGCCAGCAGCTTGGACGGTGGGGGATATGGCTACACCTTC. It translates to CASSLDGGGYGYTF.

The gene calls are TRBV5-5 and TRBJ1-2; D gene unclear. From germline, CDR1 is SGHKS and CDR2 YYEKEE (reference sequence). V was trimmed by 0 bases and J by 4 bases, leaving 13 bases between them. CDR3 length: 15 residues. CDR3 loop: CASSLDSQVPYGYTF. The CDR3 DNA reads TGTGCCAGCAGCTTGGACAGTCAGGTCCCCTATGGCTACACCTTC.

The rearrangement joins TRBV30 to TRBJ2-3, with D perhaps being TRBD1 or TRBD2 (5 bases each). The CDR3 sequence is 13 residues long. The germline V gene encodes CDR1 GTSNPN and CDR2 SVGIG (reference sequence). The V end lost 5 bases, the J end lost 2 bases, and 11 bases lay between the germline ends. The CDR3 protein is CAWDRDPTDTQYF. The CDR3 DNA reads TGTGCCTGGGACCGGGACCCCACAGATACGCAGTATTTT.

This clonotype was seen a handful of times. This chain connects TRBV6-4 to TRBJ1-1; D unresolved. Between the trimmed V and J ends, which lost 6 bases and 4 bases, there was a span of 15 bases. CDR1 and CDR2 (germline): MRHNA, SNTAGT. The CDR3 runs to 14 residues. In DNA, the CDR3 is TGTGCCAGCAGCCCGGACCCCGAGGGCACTGAAGCTTTCTTT. Translated: CASSPDPEGTEAFF.

This clonotype has only a few counts. The rearrangement uses TRBV5-1 and TRBJ2-7, with D possibly TRBD1 on 6 matching bases. V was pared by 2 bases and J by 1 base, with 13 bases between. CDR1 SGHRS and CDR2 YFSETQ come from the germline V gene. This CDR3 has 15 amino acids. CDR3 sequence: CASSFGAGVSYEQYF. In DNA, the CDR3 is TGCGCCAGCAGCTTCGGGGCAGGGGTATCCTACGAGCAGTACTTC.

The genes are TRBV6-5 and TRBJ2-3; D gene uncertain. V lost 1 base and J lost 5, with 10 bases in between. The V gene's germline CDR1 is MNHEY and CDR2 SVGAGI. This CDR3 comprises 14 residues. In DNA form, the CDR3 reads TGTGCCAGCAGTTACTTACGGGCGAGAGATACGCAGTATTTT. This translates into CASSYLRARDTQYF.

This clonotype was observed at least ten times. This chain connects TRBV6-6 to TRBJ1-1; D not certain. Per germline, CDR1 MNHNY and CDR2 SVGAGI (reference sequence). The V gene lost 0 bases and the J gene lost 5 bases, with 13 bases spanning the gap. This CDR3 comprises 15 residues. This CDR3 is CASSYSKGGRTEAFF. As DNA, the CDR3 is TGTGCCAGCAGTTACTCGAAAGGAGGGAGGACTGAAGCTTTCTTT.

The V and J genes are TRBV12-3 or TRBV12-4 and TRBJ1-1; D remains ambiguous. Trimming left V 6 bases short and J 2 bases short, with 10 bases between. The CDR3 runs to 13 residues. CDR3 amino acids: CASRQVGNTEAFF. The CDR3 DNA is TGTGCCAGCAGACAAGTGGGAAACACTGAAGCTTTCTTT.

The chain has TRBV12-3 or TRBV12-4 and TRBJ1-1; D call uncertain. Trimming cost V 6 bases and J 6 bases, with 20 bases left between them. CDR3 size: 15 residues. Written as DNA, the CDR3 is TGTGCCAGCAGCCCATCGGGAATACGGTACCCTGAAGCTTTCTTT. Encoded protein: CASSPSGIRYPEAFF.

The rearrangement joins TRBV18 to TRBJ2-2; tentatively, D is TRBD2 (5 bases). Between the trimmed V and J ends, which lost 2 bases and 6 bases, there was a span of 10 bases. This CDR3 is built from 14 residues. In germline, CDR1 is KGHSH, CDR2 LQKENI. CDR3 region: CASSPEGSSGELFF. DNA of the CDR3: TGTGCCAGCTCACCAGAAGGGAGTTCCGGGGAGCTGTTTTTT.

In this sample, this clonotype turned up many times. The chain has TRBV5-6 and TRBJ2-3; D ambiguous. This CDR3 has 15 amino acids. V lost 2 bases to trimming and J lost 1 base, with 11 bases between them. The germline V gene has CDR1 SGHDT and CDR2 YYEEEE. As DNA, the CDR3 is TGTGCCAGCAGCTTTTTCTCCCGGGGCACAGATACGCAGTATTTT. Translated, it gives CASSFFSRGTDTQYF.

This clonotype was counted ten times or more. The CDR3 coding sequence is TGCGCCAGCAGCCACTTAACCGGGACAGGGGGTGACGAGCAGTACTTC. Amino acid sequence: CASSHLTGTGGDEQYF. This sequence joins TRBV4-3 and TRBJ2-7; 11 bases are shared with TRBD1. Germline V gives CDR1 LGHNA, CDR2 YSLEER. The CDR3 has 16 amino acids. V lost 3 bases and J lost 5; bases outside the gene matches: 9.

This clonotype was counted between two and nine times. V gene TRBV9 combines with J gene TRBJ1-3; TRBD1 might be the D (5 bases). The CDR3 has 14 amino acids. Germline V gives CDR1 SGDLS, CDR2 YYNGEE. V dropped 3 bases and J dropped 0 bases, with 7 bases sitting between them. In DNA, the CDR3 is TGTGCCAGCAGCGCGGGACTCTCTGGAAACACCATATATTTT. Translation gives CASSAGLSGNTIYF.